This record covers a single TCR beta chain. Combining a sample-barcoded 5' primer with a J-beta primer mix, a second PCR ran for roughly 6 to 12 cycles. TCRdb reprocessed the 5' RACE reads with MiXCR, giving one entry per CDR3 protein. The sample comprises around 650,000 distinct CDR3 sequences, around 38% of which are singletons, and approximately 31% rests with the top ten. The germline CDR1 and CDR2 sequences are SEHNR and FQNEAQ (reference sequence). The ends lost 5 bases at V and 5 bases at J; junction bases unmatched: 8. This CDR3 is built from 14 residues. This sample is drawn from a study of blood T cells in healthy people across ages.

The chain uses TRBV7-9 and TRBJ1-1; 7 bases fit TRBD1. The specimen sequenced was blood. This TCR came from a man older than 75 in good health. CDR3 sequence: CASSQRQGGTEAFF. CDR3 sequence (DNA): TGTGCCAGCAGCCAACGACAGGGTGGGACTGAAGCTTTCTTT. Combining the CDR3 with reference TRBV7-9 and TRBJ1-1 gives the whole variable domain DTGVSQNPRHKITKRGQNVTFRCDPISEHNRLYWYRQTLGQGPEFLTYFQNEAQLEKSRLLSDRFSAERPKGSFSTLEIQRTEQGDSAMYLCASSQRQGGTEAFFGQGTRLTVV.